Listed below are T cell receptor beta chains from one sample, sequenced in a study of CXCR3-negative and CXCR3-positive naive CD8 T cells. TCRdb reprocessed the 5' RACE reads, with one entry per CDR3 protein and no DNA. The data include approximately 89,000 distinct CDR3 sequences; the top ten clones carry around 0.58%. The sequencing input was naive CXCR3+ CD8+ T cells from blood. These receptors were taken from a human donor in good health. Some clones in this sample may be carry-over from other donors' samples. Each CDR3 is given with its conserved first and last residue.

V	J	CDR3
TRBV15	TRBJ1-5	CATSRLSHRPQHF
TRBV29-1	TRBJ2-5	CSVELTRRERETQYF
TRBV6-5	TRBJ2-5	CASASRAALQETQYF
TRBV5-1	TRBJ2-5	CASSLDRGETQYF
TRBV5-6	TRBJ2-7	CASSLWTGRAYEQYF
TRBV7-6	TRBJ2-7	CASSPGTSGTYEQYF
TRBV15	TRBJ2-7	CATSRGRASGSQYEQYF
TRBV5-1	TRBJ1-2	CASSPRTGNYGYTF
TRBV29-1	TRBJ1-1	CSVEQYNTEAFF
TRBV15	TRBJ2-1	CATSRDPGLGSEQFF
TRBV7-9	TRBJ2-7	CASSLEGSEQYF
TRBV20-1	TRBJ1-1	CSVKRRTEAFF
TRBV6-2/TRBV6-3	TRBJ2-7	CASTDGTGNYEQYF
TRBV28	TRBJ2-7	CASSFGQGLWEQYF
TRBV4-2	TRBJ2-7	CASSQKAGESYEQYF
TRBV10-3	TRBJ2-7	CAIAAGSYEQYF
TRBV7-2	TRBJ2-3	CASSLGLALGRTDTQYF
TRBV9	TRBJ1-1	CASSGASPEAFF
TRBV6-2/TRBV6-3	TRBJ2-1	CAIGTSGRAVNEQFF
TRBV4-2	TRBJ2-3	CASSQVWETDTQYF
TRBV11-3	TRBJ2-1	CASSPMKGQLSYNEQFF
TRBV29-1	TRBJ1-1	CSVEDPSDRVPGGAFF
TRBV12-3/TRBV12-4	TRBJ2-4	CASSLSGGGGNIQYF
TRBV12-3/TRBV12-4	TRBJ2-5	CASSLSGPPETQYF
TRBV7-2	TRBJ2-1	CASSVTRNSYNEQFF
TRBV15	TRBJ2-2	CATSRGTVGELFF
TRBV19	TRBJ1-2	CASRLDASYGYTF